The 22 T cell receptor beta chains below come from one sample, sequenced in a study of blood T cells in healthy people across ages. Combining a sample-barcoded 5' primer with a J-beta primer mix, a second PCR ran for 7 to 11 cycles. TCRdb analysed the 5' RACE reads with MiXCR anew, one entry per CDR3 protein. Of about 2 million distinct CDR3 sequences in the sample, approximately 50% were seen once. The sample comprised blood. The receptor source for this set is a woman in her forties in good health.

The chain carries TRBV7-2 and TRBJ1-6, with D hard to call. The V end was cut by 6 bases, the J end by 7 bases, with 10 bases between. This CDR3 is built from 13 residues. Germline CDR1 reads SGHTA; CDR2 reads FQGNSA. CDR3 sequence reads: CASRESFNSPLHF. The CDR3 nucleotides are TGTGCCAGCAGGGAAAGCTTCAATTCACCCCTCCACTTT.

The V call is TRBV7-9, the J call TRBJ1-6; 10 bases are a match to TRBD1. Trimming removed 5 bases from V and 11 bases from J; junction bases left unmatched: 3. Looked up from germline, CDR1 is SEHNR and CDR2 is FQNEAQ (reference sequence). The CDR3 covers 13 residues. The CDR3 reads CASSPGQGAPLHF. The CDR3 DNA is TGTGCCAGCAGCCCCGGACAGGGGGCACCCCTCCACTTT.

This chain connects TRBV29-1 to TRBJ1-2; a weak D match, TRBD1 (6 bases). This CDR3 has 14 amino acids. Trimming cost V 0 bases and J 4 bases, with 12 bases left between them. Per the germline V gene, CDR1 is SQVTM and CDR2 is ANQGSEA. CDR3: CSVEDRGAVYGYTF. CDR3 in DNA: TGCAGCGTTGAAGATCGGGGGGCGGTCTATGGCTACACCTTC. Full variable domain (outside the CDR3, taken from reference TRBV29-1 and TRBJ1-2): SAVISQKPSRDICQRGTSLTIQCQVDSQVTMMFWYRQQPGQSLTLIATANQGSEATYESGFVIDKFPISRPNLTFSTLTVSNMSPEDSSIYLCSVEDRGAVYGYTFGSGTRLTVV.

The chain has TRBV7-2 and TRBJ2-3; 9 bases are a match to TRBD2. CDR1 is SGHTA, CDR2 FQGNSA, per germline. This CDR3 comprises 17 residues. V shed 5 bases and J 3 bases; nucleotides not matched to a gene: 12. CDR3 sequence reads: CASSKGGGGVRTDTQYF. CDR3 nucleotide sequence: TGTGCCAGCAGCAAGGGCGGCGGGGGGGTAAGGACAGATACGCAGTATTTT.

In its sample, this clonotype was seen once. This chain joins TRBV29-1 and TRBJ2-3, with a weak D call TRBD1 (6 bases). The V end was cut by 1 base, the J end by 6 bases, with 11 bases between. CDR1 and CDR2 (germline): SQVTM, ANQGSEA. The CDR3 is 13 amino acids. CDR3 sequence: CSVEGGQRDTQYF. CDR3 nucleotides: TGCAGCGTTGAAGGGGGGCAACGGGATACGCAGTATTTT.

V and J are TRBV6-6 and TRBJ2-7, with 7 nucleotides matching TRBD1. V dropped 2 bases and J dropped 7; count of bases not matched to a gene: 8. The CDR3 runs to 14 residues. Germline V gives CDR1 MNHNY, CDR2 SVGAGI (reference sequence). The CDR3 DNA reads as TGTGCCAGCAGTTACGAAGCAGGGGGTCGGGAGCAGTACTTC. Translated: CASSYEAGGREQYF.

The CDR3 DNA is TGTGCCAGCAGCCGGCACCCGGGACTAGCGGGGGGCTCCTACGAGCAGTACTTC. Protein: CASSRHPGLAGGSYEQYF. The chain has TRBV6-2 or TRBV6-3 and TRBJ2-7; the match to TRBD2 covers 15 bases. The CDR3 totals 18 residues. Germline V lookup: CDR1 MNHEY, CDR2 SVGEGT. Unmatched junction bases numbered 9, after V lost 6 bases and J lost 0 bases.

As regards this clonotype: A much larger clone is a single base away; this may be a read error. The chain joins TRBV20-1 to TRBJ2-6; D unresolved. The CDR3 is made up of 17 amino acids. CDR1 DFQATT and CDR2 SNEGSKA come from the germline V gene (reference sequence). The CDR3 sequence: CNARDGIGLSGANVLTF. CDR3 nucleotides: TGCAATGCTAGAGATGGAATAGGGCTCTCTGGGGCCAACGTCCTGACTTTC.

The chain recombines TRBV9 with TRBJ2-1; 9 bases fit TRBD2. Germline assignment: CDR1 SGDLS and CDR2 YYNGEE. The CDR3 totals 14 residues. V dropped 7 bases and J dropped 1; count of bases not matched to a gene: 3. In DNA form, the CDR3 reads TGTGCCAGCGCGGGGGGGACTTCCTACAATGAGCAGTTCTTC. Encoded protein: CASAGGTSYNEQFF. The variable domain in full, with the rest retrieved from reference TRBV9 and TRBJ2-1, is DSGVTQTPKHLITATGQRVTLRCSPRSGDLSVYWYQQSLDQGLQFLIQYYNGEERAKGNILERFSAQQFPDLHSELNLSSLELGDSALYFCASAGGTSYNEQFFGPGTRLTVL.

This chain uses TRBV4-1 with TRBJ2-7, with a possible D match to TRBD2 (5 bases). CDR1 and CDR2 from the germline V gene are MGHRA and YSYEKL. Deletions cut 4 bases from V and 3 bases from J, with 13 bases between. The CDR3 runs 14 residues. CDR3 in amino acids: CASSLLYGDYEQYF. CDR3 DNA sequence: TGCGCCAGCAGCCTCTTGTACGGGGACTACGAGCAGTACTTC.

The chain has TRBV20-1 and TRBJ2-4, with 7 bases that match TRBD1. The CDR3 covers 14 residues. The germline gives CDR1 DFQATT, CDR2 SNEGSKA (reference sequence). The ends lost 6 bases at V and 0 bases at J; junction bases unmatched: 5. CDR3 DNA sequence: TGCAGTGCCCCGGGACAGCTAGCCAAAAACATTCAGTACTTC. This gives the protein CSAPGQLAKNIQYF.

This clonotype was counted only a few times. This rearrangement joins TRBV27 to TRBJ2-3; 12 nucleotides match TRBD2. CDR1 MNHEY and CDR2 SMNVEV come from the germline V gene (reference sequence). The CDR3 is 15 residues long. The V gene end was trimmed by 7 bases and the J gene end by 7 bases; junction bases not matched to a gene: 9. The CDR3 sequence: CASKASSGRAYTQYF. The CDR3 nucleotides are TGTGCCAGCAAAGCTTCTAGCGGGAGGGCATATACGCAGTATTTT.

The gene calls are TRBV6-5 and TRBJ2-5, with a weak D call TRBD1 (5 bases). CDR3 size: 14 residues. V was clipped by 5 bases and J by 3 bases, with 13 bases between them. Germline CDR1 is MNHEY and CDR2 is SVGAGI. The CDR3 DNA reads as TGTGCCAGCAGTGTTAGGACATTAGAAGAGACCCAGTACTTC. Its protein is CASSVRTLEETQYF.

Regarding this clonotype: Sequence at one end of the junction differs from germline and may be a read error. This rearrangement joins TRBV4-2 to TRBJ2-1; the D gene could be TRBD1 or TRBD2 (5 bases each). CDR1 and CDR2 (germline): LGHNA, YNFKEQ. This CDR3 has 14 residues. CDR3 nucleotides: TGTGCCTGCAGCCAAGTGGGGGCCTACAATGAGCAGTTCTTC. It encodes CACSQVGAYNEQFF.

On this clonotype itself: A much larger clone sits a single nucleotide away, making a read error possible. The rearrangement links TRBV2 to TRBJ2-5, with D perhaps TRBD2 (6 bases). The CDR3 is 13 amino acids. Trimming removed 6 bases from V and 5 bases from J, with 13 bases in between. From germline, CDR1 is SNHLY and CDR2 FYNNEI. The CDR3 DNA is TGTGCCAGCAGATCCGGGGCGGGGGAGACCCAGTACTTC. It translates to CASRSGAGETQYF.

This sequence joins TRBV5-1 and TRBJ2-3; D remains unclear. Germline CDR1 is SGHRS and CDR2 is YFSETQ. The CDR3 is 14 residues long. V was pared by 3 bases and J by 2 bases, with 10 bases between. CDR3 in amino acids: CASSSMSPTDTQYF. The CDR3, as DNA: TGCGCCAGCAGCTCGATGTCACCCACAGATACGCAGTATTTT. The full variable domain, in which reference TRBV5-1 and TRBJ2-3 provide the parts outside the CDR3, is KAGVTQTPRYLIKTRGQQVTLSCSPISGHRSVSWYQQTPGQGLQFLFEYFSETQRNKGNFPGRFSGRQFSNSRSEMNVSTLELGDSALYLCASSSMSPTDTQYFGPGTRLTVL.

The chain carries TRBV7-3 and TRBJ1-2; D possibly corresponds to TRBD1 (5 bases). The CDR3 has 18 residues. The germline CDR1 and CDR2 sequences are SGHTA and FQGTGA. V was cut by 5 bases and J by 8 bases, with 30 bases left in between. CDR3 sequence: CASSPYGRGTALASGYTF. The CDR3 nucleotides read TGTGCCAGCAGCCCTTACGGGAGGGGAACAGCCCTCGCCTCCGGCTACACCTTC.

The V gene is TRBV4-1, the J gene TRBJ1-4; 7 bases agree with TRBD1. The CDR3 totals 19 residues. Germline trimming cut 3 bases from V and 3 bases from J; bases unmatched to any gene: 16. Germline V CDR1 and CDR2: MGHRA, YSYEKL. In DNA, the CDR3 is TGCGCCAGCAGCCAGGCTCCGAGGCTCGGACAGGCTTCTAATGAAAAACTGTTTTTT. Encoded protein: CASSQAPRLGQASNEKLFF.

As DNA, the CDR3 is TGTGCCAGCAGTTACGGAAATGGAGAGACCCAGTACTTC. Its protein is CASSYGNGETQYF. This chain joins TRBV6-6 and TRBJ2-5; D uncertain. The CDR3 length is 13 residues. Trimming took off 2 bases at V and 4 bases at J, with 8 bases between the two ends. Germline CDR1 MNHNY, CDR2 SVGAGI (reference sequence).

About this clonotype itself: With a much larger clone just one base away, this may be a read error. This rearrangement joins TRBV6-4 to TRBJ2-1; possible D gene TRBD1, 5 bases. The J call is uncertain, as TRBJ2-7 better fits the DNA end. The CDR3 contains 13 residues. CDR1 MRHNA and CDR2 SNTAGT come from the germline V gene. CDR3 in amino acids: CANSDQGNNEQYF. The CDR3 DNA follows: TGTGCCAACAGTGACCAGGGTAACAATGAGCAGTACTTC.

This clonotype appeared a few times. The chain uses TRBV2 and TRBJ2-3; TRBD2 agrees at 7 bases. Trimming at V came to 2 bases and at J to 1 base, leaving 6 bases not matched to a gene. The CDR3 consists of 16 residues. Germline V gene lookup returns CDR1 SNHLY and CDR2 FYNNEI. CDR3 sequence: CASSEIPSGRTDTQYF. The CDR3 DNA is TGTGCCAGCAGTGAAATACCTAGCGGACGCACAGATACGCAGTATTTT.

The sample holds one count of this clonotype. The gene calls are TRBV20-1 and TRBJ2-7, with D maybe TRBD1 (6 bases). CDR1 and CDR2 from the germline V gene are DFQATT and SNEGSKA (reference sequence). This CDR3 has 12 amino acids. Trimming stripped 6 bases from V and 3 bases from J, with 12 bases between. CDR3 residues: CSAVQGRYEQYF. CDR3 sequence (DNA): TGCAGTGCGGTCCAGGGGCGCTACGAGCAGTACTTC.